These T cell receptor beta chains were read from a single sample in a study of beta chain features in type 1 diabetes. Profiling relied on immunoSEQ multiplex PCR, and the TCRdb table lists in-frame clones only, not all of them. Found here are around 350,000 clones, 10% to 15% of them singletons; the top ten hold more than 0.015%. The sample taken for sequencing was naive CD4+ T cells from blood. These TCRs come from a young man in good health. Both conserved end residues are part of each CDR3.

cdr3_aa	v_call	j_call
CASSYSSRLNEQFF	TRBV6-6	TRBJ2-1
CASSQEIWATTGELFF	TRBV14	TRBJ2-2
CASSSGGDYNQPQHF	TRBV5-4	TRBJ1-5
CASSSQPQHF	TRBV28	TRBJ1-5
CAWSRQGEVDTEAFF	TRBV30	TRBJ1-1
CASSGGGTHYNEQFF	TRBV9	TRBJ2-1
CASSIPGLAAHEQYF	TRBV28	TRBJ2-7
CASSFRTAPGYTF	TRBV7-8	TRBJ1-2
CAWRETAGVHQPQHF	TRBV30	TRBJ1-5
CASSPPGRQGTMRAFF	TRBV18	TRBJ1-1
CASSRLGTSYEQYF	TRBV7-2	TRBJ2-7
CAWSRGFSYEQYF	TRBV30	TRBJ2-7
CASSQLETEAFF	TRBV14	TRBJ1-1
CASSWGEETQYF	TRBV5-5	TRBJ2-5
CASSRGTVSAEKLFF	TRBV7-9	TRBJ1-4
CSVKGQSEAFF	TRBV29-1	TRBJ1-1
CASSQVYSGGQGTQYF	TRBV4-2	TRBJ2-5
CAISEDILGYTF	TRBV10-3	TRBJ1-2
CASSPLRLEGTDTQYF	TRBV18	TRBJ2-3
CAISVPGTGASGANVLTF	TRBV10-3	TRBJ2-6
CASSLVGQGEHGYTF	TRBV7-9	TRBJ1-2
CASRTNTGNTQYF	TRBV6-5	TRBJ2-3
CASSPPGAPLAKNIQYF	TRBV18	TRBJ2-4
CASRRGQGNNQPQHF	TRBV6-1	TRBJ1-5
CASSYVGALGEQFF	TRBV6-5	TRBJ2-1
CASSLGQKRDIQYF	TRBV7-8	TRBJ2-4
CASSRGGASGTGELFF	TRBV4-2	TRBJ2-2
CASSPLAGQTNQPQHF	TRBV18	TRBJ1-5
CASSSKRAGGAYEQFF	TRBV28	TRBJ2-1
CASSEGTGQVIGYTF	TRBV2	TRBJ1-2
CAWSKTSVGEQYF	TRBV30	TRBJ2-7
CASSDYVRGNQPQHF	TRBV6-4	TRBJ1-5
CASSQGHVHEQFF	TRBV7-2	TRBJ2-1